This entry is about one T cell receptor beta chain. The table came from immunoSEQ multiplex PCR; TCRdb's copy has only in-frame clones and leaves some out. The table lists about 35,000 clones, about 92% of them singletons, with 0.7% to 0.95% in the top ten. The CDR3 is made up of 15 amino acids. Germline CDR1 reads SGHTA; CDR2 reads FQGNSA. V shed 2 bases and J shed 2 bases, with 13 bases lying between them. The sample comes from a study of T cell changes during pregnancy in multiple sclerosis. The sample here was CD4+ T cells from peripheral blood mononuclear cells, taken after pregnancy. This chain links TRBV7-2 with TRBJ2-7; possibly TRBD1 for D (5 bases). The clonotype comes from a female donor in good health, enrolled as a control in a pregnancy study. CDR3 DNA: TGTGCCAGCAGCTTAATCCGTACAGGCACCTACGAGCAGTACTTC. This encodes CASSLIRTGTYEQYF. Variable domain in full (rest from reference TRBV7-2 and TRBJ2-7): GAGVSQSPSNKVTEKGKDVELRCDPISGHTALYWYRQSLGQGLEFLIYFQGNSAPDKSGLPSDRFSAERTGGSVSTLTIQRTQQEDSAVYLCASSLIRTGTYEQYFGPGTRLTVT.